This entry features one T cell receptor beta chain sequence. The antigen is undetermined. This record comes from a study of T cell responses to AZD1222 COVID-19 vaccine. General study results and limits: At baseline, seropositivity was found in only a handful of AZD1222 recipients.

The V and J ends lost 2 bases and 3 bases respectively, with 10 bases between them. Germline CDR1 reads MGHDK; CDR2 reads SYGVNS. This CDR3 has 15 residues. Generated by immunoSEQ multiplex PCR, the TCRdb table keeps only in-frame clones and is missing some. The repertoire holds roughly 150,000 clones, with roughly 92% as singletons. The receptor was isolated from an adult in good health. Sequences were derived from peripheral blood, sampled on day 0 of AZD1222 vaccination. The J gene is TRBJ2-2, the V gene TRBV25-1, with TRBD2 as a possible D gene (5 bases). The DNA for the CDR3 is TGTGCCAGCAGTGAACGGGGTAGTTACACCGGGGAGCTGTTTTTT. It yields the protein CASSERGSYTGELFF.